This record concerns one TCR beta chain sequence. Its target is not known. The record originates from a study of T cell responses to AZD1222 COVID-19 vaccine. Findings of the study overall: Baseline seropositivity characterized only six AZD1222 recipients. Donors were mostly white British, more females; clonal diversity possibly underestimated. Researchers report vaccine-associated CD4 TCRs spanning spike, with dominance at 160-218 and 743-854.

Method: immunoSEQ multiplex PCR; TCRdb's copy keeps in-frame clones and lacks some. This table holds about 140,000 clones, approximately 90% found once. This CDR3 is built from 15 residues. Trimming took 4 bases from V and 7 from J; bases not matched to a gene: 10. Germline CDR1 reads LGHNA; CDR2 reads YNFKEQ. This TCR was recovered from an adult in good health. Sequencing used peripheral blood, obtained on day 0 of AZD1222 vaccination. The chain combines TRBV4-2 with TRBJ1-5; 7 bases line up with TRBD1. CDR3 coding DNA: TGTGCCAGCAGCCTTGAGACAGGGTTCGGACAGCCCCAGCATTTT. The encoded protein is CASSLETGFGQPQHF.